This is a list of T cell receptor beta chains from one sample in a study of PD-1 blockade in classical Hodgkin lymphoma. Assay used: immunoSEQ multiplex PCR; TCRdb lists only in-frame clones, some missing. The sample has approximately 150,000 clones; approximately 72% are singletons. Material: peripheral blood mononuclear cells (PBMCs), obtained before the second cycle of nivolumab. The receptors shown here come from a human donor with classical Hodgkin lymphoma. Each CDR3 is given with its conserved first and last residue. Each record gives: J gene, V gene, clone size, CDR3 length, D gene, CDR3 protein. D genes are given only for firm matches. Clone size appears in some rows only: once, few, many, or a class for an expanded clone.

TRBJ2-3,TRBV19,once,18,TRBD1,CASPPQPGQIFIRDTQYF
TRBJ1-2,TRBV19,.,11,TRBD1,CASYRGNGYTF
TRBJ2-1,TRBV5-4,.,20,TRBD2,CASRSRGLAGDLVGYNEQFF
TRBJ1-2,TRBV11-2,few,13,.,CASSFEGSYGYTF
TRBJ2-1,TRBV5-1,once,17,TRBD2,CASSSSSGRAPYNEQFF
TRBJ1-5,TRBV2,medium-sized,15,.,CASSVPGDSNQPQHF
TRBJ1-5,TRBV19,.,14,.,CASSITRGYWPQHF
TRBJ1-2,TRBV5-8,.,13,.,CASSWTANYGYTF
TRBJ1-1,TRBV29-1,.,13,.,CSVVEQMNTEAFF
TRBJ1-6,TRBV11-1,.,13,.,CASSFQSYSPLHF
TRBJ2-7,TRBV6-6,.,15,.,CASSYPPGGSAEQYF
TRBJ2-7,TRBV2,.,15,.,CASSLATGSSYEQYF
TRBJ1-5,TRBV19,.,14,.,CASSTGHSNQPQHF
TRBJ2-2,TRBV27,.,18,TRBD2,CASSPPQTSGRVPGELFF
TRBJ2-3,TRBV19,.,11,.,CARPDTDTQYF
TRBJ1-2,TRBV29-1,once,12,TRBD1,CSGGQENYGYTF
TRBJ2-3,TRBV7-2,.,18,.,CASSLFWPNLPRGDTQYF
TRBJ2-7,TRBV18,.,14,.,CASSLYRVPYEQYF
TRBJ2-3,TRBV10-3,.,15,TRBD2,CAISPSGGYTDTQYF
TRBJ1-5,TRBV10-3,.,15,TRBD1,CAISDGTGGNQPQHF
TRBJ1-2,TRBV7-2,.,14,TRBD1,CASSGDRVIHGYTF
TRBJ1-2,TRBV4-1,.,16,.,CASSQESTGRVHGYTF
TRBJ1-2,TRBV6-8,.,11,.,CASTGPWGYTF
TRBJ2-3,TRBV5-4,.,14,TRBD2,CAASGTSGGDTQYF
TRBJ1-2,TRBV28,many,13,.,CASSPILGVGYTF
TRBJ2-2,TRBV7-7,.,14,.,CASSVRGSTGELFF
TRBJ2-2,TRBV29-1,.,15,TRBD2,CSAAPGTSGTGELFF
TRBJ1-6,TRBV2,.,15,.,CASSDQGFIGSPLHF
TRBJ2-3,TRBV18,.,15,.,CASSPGVRRTDTQYF
TRBJ1-1,TRBV19,.,12,.,CASSPRPGRAFF
TRBJ2-5,TRBV28,once,14,.,CASSFFRLGETQYF
TRBJ2-3,TRBV6-5,few,15,TRBD2,CASSYGGSRPDTQYF
TRBJ1-1,TRBV6-5,.,13,TRBD1,CASSYGQGLEAFF
TRBJ1-5,TRBV19,.,17,TRBD1,CASSDPIYRGLIRPQHF
TRBJ2-2,TRBV11-2,.,16,.,CASSLGRGGDTGELFF
.,TRBV6-5,.,15,.,CASRPPGGDGYEQYF
TRBJ2-1,TRBV5-4,.,16,TRBD2,CASSLTSGSSYNEQFF
TRBJ1-1,TRBV19,few,13,.,CASSIERGDEAFF
TRBJ1-4,TRBV19,.,13,TRBD1,CASSDREGEKLFF
TRBJ2-7,TRBV29-1,once,15,TRBD1,CSVEVYPGTGNEQYF